Listed below are T cell receptor beta chains from one sample, sequenced in a study of shared clonotypes between healthy human individuals. The protocol was immunoSEQ multiplex PCR, while the TCRdb copy is restricted to in-frame clones and leaves out a portion. The sample contains roughly 700,000 clones, about 90% of which appear only once. The sample was memory CD8+ T cells from PBMCs. The receptors shown here come from a man younger than 30 in good health. Some clones in this sample may be carry-over from other donors' samples. CDR3s include the opening cysteine and the closing phenylalanine or tryptophan. Rows give clone size only sometimes, using once, few, many, or a class for an expanded clone.

CDR3 protein	V gene	clone size
CASSFGLFSYEQYF	TRBV28	.
CATSSGTFKYYTF	TRBV15	.
CASSLADANEKLFF	TRBV11-2	.
CASSLIPVGGKTEAFF	TRBV27	once
CAISEGSNQPQHF	TRBV10-3	.
CASSAGTAGEAFF	TRBV5-6	.
CASSEWGGETQYF	TRBV7-2	.
CASRPSGLLNTEAFF	TRBV19	once
CASSVVGQVYNEQFF	TRBV9	once
CASSSLDRSYEQYF	TRBV27	once
CASSPPRGPTEAFF	TRBV18	.
CASSLQLAGQETQYF	TRBV27	.
CASSQGLADYNEQFF	TRBV28	.
CASSSAGTGVRHTGELFF	TRBV11-3	.
CASTQDGYEQYF	TRBV5-6	.
CASSESANTEAFF	TRBV6-1	.
CASSLDRAYEQYF	TRBV11-2	.
CASSQASSNYGYTF	TRBV4-3	many
CASSYGENYEQYF	TRBV6-5	.
CASSATLETRRYEQYF	TRBV19	.
CTSSPAERGPSTDTQYF	TRBV1	.
CASRLGTGPNYGYTF	TRBV28	.
CASSQSGQRNQPQHF	TRBV9	few
CASTLLGDEQFF	TRBV6-6	.
CASSPDRSNEKLFF	TRBV28	.
CASSILASGSGANVLTF	TRBV27	.
CASSRYSGFSTDTQYF	TRBV28	once
CASSSSSGLAKNIQYF	TRBV11-2	once
CSASGGGAANTGELFF	TRBV29-1	.
CASSLATGAGANVLTF	TRBV5-6	.
CASSDYEQYF	TRBV2	.
CASSLETSGRAGDTQYF	TRBV5-6	.
CASSKGDIQYF	TRBV21-1	.
CASSLLLAGPRETQYF	TRBV28	.
CASSLGAGDQPQHF	TRBV7-9	.
CASSLLRLDTQYF	TRBV7-8	.
CASRTSGANTGELFF	TRBV14	.
CASSPLGGIPAYEQYF	TRBV5-1	.
CASSLGTVGQPQHF	TRBV7-8	.
CASSQGPGGSQIEQFF	TRBV4-3	.
CASSPRSGSRLDTQYF	TRBV9	.
CASSEDSFGPQHF	TRBV10-2	.
CASKEWEPGLEDTQYF	TRBV7-8	.